These 23 T cell receptor beta chains were sequenced from one sample in a study of blood T cells in healthy people across ages. A second about 6 to 12 cycle PCR used barcoded and J-beta primers. TCRdb independently ran MiXCR on the 5' RACE reads; one entry per CDR3 protein. The table lists over 950,000 distinct CDR3 sequences, under 40% of them singletons. The sample consisted of blood. The receptor set was obtained from a man younger than 30 in good health.

The chain carries TRBV28 and TRBJ2-3; D is uncertain. Germline CDR1 reads MDHEN; CDR2 reads SYDVKM. Trimming removed 5 bases from V and 8 bases from J, with 14 bases in between. This CDR3 comprises 13 residues. CDR3 region: CASSHRAQRTQYF. CDR3 nucleotides: TGTGCCAGCAGTCACCGGGCCCAGCGTACGCAGTATTTT. The complete variable domain, with remaining parts taken from reference TRBV28 and TRBJ2-3, reads DVKVTQSSRYLVKRTGEKVFLECVQDMDHENMFWYRQDPGLGLRLIYFSYDVKMKEKGDIPEGYSVSREKKERFSLILESASTNQTSMYLCASSHRAQRTQYFGPGTRLTVL.

The table lists this clonotype with many counts. This chain uses TRBV29-1 with TRBJ2-5; D unclear. The CDR3 totals 12 residues. V shed 6 bases and J shed 3 bases, with 11 bases lying between them. Germline-derived CDR1 and CDR2 are SQVTM and ANQGSEA. Written as DNA, the CDR3 is TGCAGCGTCACTATGACGGAAGAGACCCAGTACTTC. Encoded protein: CSVTMTEETQYF.

J is TRBJ2-3 and V is TRBV5-1, with 7 bases matching TRBD1. Germline CDR1 and CDR2: SGHRS and YFSETQ. The length of the CDR3 is 15 residues. With V trimmed by 0 bases and J by 5 bases, 6 bases remained unmatched. DNA of the CDR3: TGCGCCAGCAGCTTGGGAGGGACAGAAGAAGATACGCAGTATTTT. This translates into CASSLGGTEEDTQYF.

In its sample, this clonotype was seen a few times. V usage is TRBV2 and J usage is TRBJ2-1, with TRBD1 identical over 8 bases. The germline V gene has CDR1 SNHLY and CDR2 FYNNEI. V lost 5 bases to trimming and J lost 8 bases; unmatched junction nucleotides: 11. The length of the CDR3 is 15 residues. The CDR3 DNA reads as TGTGCCAGCAGTACCGGACAGGGAGCGACGGATGAGCAGTTCTTC. It yields the protein CASSTGQGATDEQFF.

The V and J genes are TRBV9 and TRBJ1-4; no definite D call. V lost 4 bases and J 3 bases, leaving 16 bases between the germline ends. This CDR3 contains 16 residues. Germline lookup yields CDR1 SGDLS and CDR2 YYNGEE. Here the CDR3 DNA reads TGTGCCAGCAGCCCCTCCCCAAGGACCTCTAATGAAAAACTGTTTTTT. Its translation: CASSPSPRTSNEKLFF. Variable domain in full (rest from reference TRBV9 and TRBJ1-4): DSGVTQTPKHLITATGQRVTLRCSPRSGDLSVYWYQQSLDQGLQFLIQYYNGEERAKGNILERFSAQQFPDLHSELNLSSLELGDSALYFCASSPSPRTSNEKLFFGSGTQLSVL.

The rearrangement uses TRBV4-3 and TRBJ2-1; TRBD2 is a possible D gene (7 bases). Trimming left V 4 bases short and J 12 bases short, with 25 bases between. Looked up from germline, CDR1 is LGHNA and CDR2 is YSLEER. This CDR3 region has 16 residues. The CDR3 sequence is CASSPSGGLPMIVQFF. In DNA, the CDR3 is TGCGCCAGCAGCCCCTCCGGGGGGCTACCAATGATTGTGCAGTTCTTC.

The genes are TRBV24-1 and TRBJ2-2; no firm D call. CDR3 size: 12 residues. V was shortened by 7 bases and J by 4 bases, with 6 bases between the two germline ends. CDR1 and CDR2 (germline): KGHDR, SFDVKD. The CDR3 sequence: CATREITGELFF. The DNA for the CDR3 is TGTGCCACCAGGGAAATCACCGGGGAGCTGTTTTTT.

A few counts support this clonotype. One end of the junction varies from germline; a read error may be responsible. The rearrangement joins TRBV20-1 to TRBJ2-3, with 7 bases lining up with TRBD1. Germline values: CDR1 DFQATT, CDR2 SNEGSKA (reference sequence). CDR3 length: 12 amino acids. DNA for the CDR3: TGCAGTGCGACAGGGTTAACAGATACGCGGTATTTT. Its protein product is CSATGLTDTRYF.

In its sample, this clonotype was seen many times. The chain couples TRBV27 to TRBJ1-2; a possible D gene is TRBD1 (6 bases). CDR1 and CDR2 (germline): MNHEY, SMNVEV (reference sequence). V gave up 6 bases and J gave up 4 bases, with 12 bases separating them. The CDR3 length is 13 residues. The CDR3: CASSPGGGYGYTF. For the CDR3, the DNA is TGTGCCAGCAGCCCCGGAGGGGGCTATGGCTACACCTTC.

The V call is TRBV14, the J call TRBJ2-1; TRBD2 aligns across 13 bases. The V segment lost 4 bases and the J segment 12 bases; nucleotides outside the gene matches: 3. The CDR3 loop spans 13 amino acids. CDR1 and CDR2 from the germline V gene are SGHDN and FVKESK. The CDR3 bases are TGTGCCAGCAGCCCCCGGACTAGCGGGGGGCAGTTCTTC. Amino acids: CASSPRTSGGQFF.

The V and J genes are TRBV20-1 and TRBJ1-4; 10 positions match TRBD1. V dropped 4 bases and J dropped 6; count of bases not matched to a gene: 2. Germline CDR1 DFQATT, CDR2 SNEGSKA (reference sequence). The CDR3 sequence is 13 residues long. The CDR3 DNA reads as TGCAGTGCTACCGGACAGGGGGATGAAAAACTGTTTTTT. The encoded protein is CSATGQGDEKLFF.

The rearrangement uses TRBV5-4 and TRBJ2-1; D is possibly TRBD1 (6 bases). Trimming took off 1 base at V and 4 bases at J, with 15 bases between the two ends. The germline gives CDR1 SGHNT, CDR2 YYREEE (reference sequence). The CDR3 consists of 16 residues. In DNA form, the CDR3 reads TGTGCCAGCAGCTTGTCTCCACAGGGAGTGTACAATGAGCAGTTCTTC. This codes for CASSLSPQGVYNEQFF.

This clonotype was picked up a small number of times. The rearrangement links TRBV10-3 to TRBJ2-3, with TRBD2 as a possible D gene (7 bases). Trimming removed 3 bases from V and 3 bases from J, with 13 bases in between. The germline CDR1 and CDR2 sequences are ENHRY and SYGVKD. The CDR3 covers 15 residues. CDR3 region: CAISDRGAETDTQYF. The CDR3 DNA sequence: TGTGCCATCAGTGACCGGGGGGCGGAAACAGATACGCAGTATTTT.

The chain couples TRBV6-2 or TRBV6-3 to TRBJ2-5, with D unresolved. Germline V gives CDR1 MNHEY, CDR2 SVGEGT. Trimming took 2 bases from V and 4 from J, leaving 5 bases between them. This CDR3 region has 12 residues. CDR3 region: CASSYMGETQYF. Written as DNA, the CDR3 is TGTGCCAGCAGTTACATGGGAGAGACCCAGTACTTC.

The CDR3 reads CASSQDGWTGELPDTQYF. The CDR3 DNA reads TGCGCCAGCAGCCAAGATGGGTGGACAGGGGAATTGCCAGATACGCAGTATTTT. This sequence joins TRBV4-3 and TRBJ2-3; 9 positions agree with TRBD1. The V segment lost 0 bases and the J segment 4 bases; nucleotides outside the gene matches: 11. CDR3 length equals 18 residues. In germline, CDR1 is LGHNA, CDR2 YSLEER.

The chain has TRBV5-1 and TRBJ2-7, with a tentative D call TRBD1 (7 bases). The CDR3 extends over 12 amino acids. V lost 2 bases to trimming and J lost 8 bases, with 11 bases between them. The germline V gene encodes CDR1 SGHRS and CDR2 YFSETQ. The CDR3 here is CASSFAGGQQYF. CDR3 sequence (DNA): TGCGCCAGCAGCTTTGCAGGGGGGCAGCAGTACTTC.

This clonotype was seen a handful of times. The chain recombines TRBV6-6 with TRBJ1-1, with a possible D match to TRBD1 (6 bases). Germline V gene data show CDR1 as MNHNY and CDR2 as SVGAGI (reference sequence). V dropped 2 bases and J dropped 4 bases, with 14 bases sitting between them. The CDR3 length is 15 residues. CDR3 amino acids: CASSYLTGNGTEAFF. As DNA, the CDR3 is TGTGCCAGCAGTTACCTAACAGGGAATGGCACTGAAGCTTTCTTT.

This clonotype was observed at least ten times. This sequence joins TRBV10-3 and TRBJ1-2; D unresolved. V lost 5 bases to trimming and J lost 2 bases, with 12 bases between them. Germline CDR1 ENHRY, CDR2 SYGVKD. This CDR3 has 14 amino acids. For the CDR3, the DNA is TGTGCCATCAGTCCGGACCAGGTCAACTATGGCTACACCTTC. Its translation is CAISPDQVNYGYTF.

The chain couples TRBV28 to TRBJ2-7; D is possibly TRBD1 (5 bases). Deletions cut 4 bases from V and 7 bases from J, with 17 bases between. From germline, CDR1 is MDHEN and CDR2 SYDVKM. The CDR3 is 14 residues long. CDR3 loop: CASSSLDRYNEQYF. The CDR3, as DNA: TGTGCCAGCAGTTCCCTTGACAGATACAATGAGCAGTACTTC. The variable domain in full, completed from reference TRBV28 and TRBJ2-7, reads DVKVTQSSRYLVKRTGEKVFLECVQDMDHENMFWYRQDPGLGLRLIYFSYDVKMKEKGDIPEGYSVSREKKERFSLILESASTNQTSMYLCASSSLDRYNEQYFGPGTRLTVT.

This clonotype was seen more than once but under ten times. The chain carries TRBV5-1 and TRBJ2-1; D is perhaps TRBD1 or TRBD2 (5 bases each). The CDR3 covers 16 residues. V was pared by 0 bases and J by 0 bases, with 10 bases between. CDR1 SGHRS and CDR2 YFSETQ come from the germline V gene. The CDR3 region has the DNA TGCGCCAGCAGCTTGGCCGGGGCGTACTCCTACAATGAGCAGTTCTTC. Amino acids: CASSLAGAYSYNEQFF.

The rearrangement joins TRBV5-6 to TRBJ1-5; no definite D call. Germline V gene data show CDR1 as SGHDT and CDR2 as YYEEEE. The CDR3 runs 15 residues. Trimming took off 0 bases at V and 9 bases at J, with 16 bases between the two ends. For the CDR3, the DNA is TGTGCCAGCAGCTTGGGCGGATATGCCTCACGGCCCCAGCATTTT. Its translation is CASSLGGYASRPQHF.

This clonotype was counted a single time. The chain is built from TRBV20-1 and TRBJ2-3, with 10 bases aligning to TRBD2. With 1 base clipped from V and 5 bases from J, the junction kept 12 bases outside the gene matches. The CDR3 has 17 amino acids. Germline values: CDR1 DFQATT, CDR2 SNEGSKA (reference sequence). CDR3 loop: CSARGPAGGPVGDTQYF. The CDR3 region has the DNA TGCAGTGCTAGAGGCCCAGCGGGAGGGCCAGTTGGAGATACGCAGTATTTT.

The rearrangement uses TRBV7-8 and TRBJ2-7; D is uncertain. The CDR3 sequence is 12 residues long. Between the trimmed V and J ends, which lost 5 bases and 5 bases, there was a span of 10 bases. Germline CDR1 and CDR2: SGHVS and FQNEAQ. CDR3 DNA sequence: TGTGCCAGCAGCCCCCGAGCCAACGAGCAGTACTTC. This translates into CASSPRANEQYF.